The rows below give T cell receptor beta chains drawn from one sample of a study of identical twins. TCRdb ran MiXCR on the 5' RACE reads and lists one entry per CDR3 protein. The data hold about 450,000 distinct CDR3 sequences, with under 20% observed a single time. Sequencing input: naive T cells sorted from blood. These receptors were taken from a man aged 50-60 years in good health. CDR3s include the opening cysteine and the closing phenylalanine or tryptophan. Each record gives: clone size, CDR3 length, V gene, J gene, D gene, CDR3 protein, CDR3 DNA. A D gene is named only where the DNA matches it firmly. Not all rows give a size; the values are once, few, many and, for expanded clones, a class.

-	15	TRBV12-3/TRBV12-4	TRBJ2-7	TRBD2	CASSPTSGSRYEQYF	TGTGCCAGCAGTCCGACTAGCGGGAGTCGGTACGAGCAGTACTTC
many	15	TRBV12-3/TRBV12-4	TRBJ1-6	TRBD1	CASSRGQGRNSPLHF	TGTGCCAGCAGCAGAGGACAGGGGCGGAATTCACCCCTCCACTTT
-	12	TRBV3-1	TRBJ1-1	-	CASSHQGTEAFF	TGTGCCAGCAGCCATCAAGGGACTGAAGCTTTCTTT
many	15	TRBV7-9	TRBJ1-1	-	CASSSRGHLNTEAFF	TGTGCCAGCAGCTCTCGCGGACACTTAAACACTGAAGCTTTCTTT
many	14	TRBV7-2	TRBJ2-3	-	CASSLGSSSDTQYF	TGTGCCAGCAGCCTCGGCTCCAGTTCAGATACGCAGTATTTT
-	15	TRBV21-1	TRBJ2-2	-	CASSRGGKIPGELFF	TGTGCCAGCAGCAGGGGTGGAAAAATCCCCGGGGAGCTGTTTTTT
-	14	TRBV9	TRBJ2-3	-	CASSATPSTDTQYF	TGTGCCAGCAGCGCGACTCCAAGCACAGATACGCAGTATTTT
few	16	TRBV6-2/TRBV6-3	TRBJ2-1	TRBD2	CASSYRSSGGANEQFF	TGTGCCAGCAGTTACAGGTCTAGCGGGGGGGCTAATGAGCAGTTCTTC
few	16	TRBV20-1	TRBJ2-5	TRBD1	CSARDIKGQRQETQYF	TGCAGTGCTAGAGATATCAAGGGACAGAGGCAAGAGACCCAGTACTTC
few	14	TRBV15	TRBJ2-3	TRBD1	CATSRPGGEDTQYF	TGTGCCACCAGCAGACCAGGGGGCGAAGATACGCAGTATTTT
many	14	TRBV12-3/TRBV12-4	TRBJ2-7	TRBD2	CASTLGASGTEQYF	TGTGCCAGCACCCTGGGAGCTAGCGGGACCGAGCAGTACTTC
few	13	TRBV20-1	TRBJ2-1	-	CSATTLDNNEQFF	TGCAGTGCTACCACACTCGATAACAATGAGCAGTTCTTC
-	16	TRBV7-8	TRBJ1-5	-	CASSFGSHRVGQPQHF	TGTGCCAGCAGCTTTGGGAGCCACAGGGTCGGTCAGCCCCAGCATTTT
many	12	TRBV18	TRBJ1-1	-	CASSPQGSEAFF	TGTGCCAGCTCACCACAGGGATCTGAAGCTTTCTTT
-	19	TRBV6-2/TRBV6-3	TRBJ2-1	TRBD2	CASSHTTSGRYSPYNEQFF	TGTGCCAGCAGCCATACGACTAGCGGGAGGTATAGTCCCTACAATGAGCAGTTCTTC
few	16	TRBV6-5	TRBJ2-7	-	CASSYSRISVTYEQYF	TGTGCCAGCAGTTACTCGCGGATCTCGGTCACCTACGAGCAGTACTTC